This T cell receptor beta chain stems from a study of T-cell memory formation after mild COVID-19. Turning to the study itself: In these data, TCR clusters were largely donor specific. Whole-study results and caveats: Cross-reactive memory seemingly joined, as some responding clones were found in pre-infection memory. Second-wave clones that peaked on day 37 lacked confirmed SARS-CoV-2 specificity.

5'RACE with constant-segment primers yielded barcoded, UMI-tagged TCR alpha and TCR beta cDNA libraries. TCRdb processed the 5' RACE reads anew with MiXCR; each CDR3 protein has one entry. This table has roughly 310,000 distinct CDR3 sequences, approximately 15% appearing once. This clonotype appeared a few times. Its antigen is still unknown. V was clipped by 5 bases and J by 6 bases; unmatched bases: 9. Germline lookup yields CDR1 SNHLY and CDR2 FYNNEI. The CDR3 is 14 residues long. The chain combines TRBV2 with TRBJ2-7; 8 bases fit TRBD2. The sample consisted of PBMCs or a T cell subset sorted from them (not recorded which). The origin of this receptor is a man younger than 30 who had mild COVID-19 (a few samples of this study predate the infection). Cell type and time point are not known. The CDR3 nucleotides are TGTGCCAGCAGTTCGACTAGCGCCCGTCCCGAGCAGTACTTC. Its protein is CASSSTSARPEQYF.